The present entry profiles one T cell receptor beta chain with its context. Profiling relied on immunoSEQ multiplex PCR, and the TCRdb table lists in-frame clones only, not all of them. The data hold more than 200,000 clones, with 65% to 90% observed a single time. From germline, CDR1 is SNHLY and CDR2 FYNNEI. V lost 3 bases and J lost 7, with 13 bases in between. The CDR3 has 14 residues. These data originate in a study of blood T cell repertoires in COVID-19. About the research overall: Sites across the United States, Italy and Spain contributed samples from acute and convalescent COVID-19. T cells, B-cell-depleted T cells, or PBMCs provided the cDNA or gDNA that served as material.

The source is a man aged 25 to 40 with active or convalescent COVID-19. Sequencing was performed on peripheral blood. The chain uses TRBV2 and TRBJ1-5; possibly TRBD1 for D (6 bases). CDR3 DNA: TGTGCCAGCAGTGACTTGGCAGGGGACCAGCCCCAGCATTTT. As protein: CASSDLAGDQPQHF.